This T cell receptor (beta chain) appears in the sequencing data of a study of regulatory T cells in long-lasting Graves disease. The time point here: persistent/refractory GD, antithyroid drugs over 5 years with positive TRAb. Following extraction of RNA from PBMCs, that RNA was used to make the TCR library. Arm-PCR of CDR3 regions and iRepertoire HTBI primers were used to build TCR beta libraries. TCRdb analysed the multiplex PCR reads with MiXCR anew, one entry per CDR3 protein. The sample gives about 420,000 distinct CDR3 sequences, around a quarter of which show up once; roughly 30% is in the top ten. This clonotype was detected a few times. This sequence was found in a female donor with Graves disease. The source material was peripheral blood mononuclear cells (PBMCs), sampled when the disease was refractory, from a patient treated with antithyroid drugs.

This CDR3 is CASSLGGREAQYF. The CDR3 bases are TGCGCCAGCAGCTTGGGGGGCAGGGAGGCGCAGTACTTC. The chain links TRBV5-1 to TRBJ2-7; perhaps TRBD2 as D (6 bases). Germline CDR1 SGHRS, CDR2 YFSETQ. CDR3 length: 13 amino acids. V dropped 0 bases and J dropped 9 bases, with 13 bases sitting between them.